This paragraph covers one T cell receptor beta chain sequence. J was trimmed by 8 bases and V by 0 bases; bases with no gene match: 10. Germline loops: CDR1 MNHEY, CDR2 SVGAGI. This CDR3 has 16 residues. The assay was immunoSEQ multiplex PCR, and TCRdb's table has in-frame clones only and misses some. The table records around 75,000 clones, roughly 86% of them present only once. Autoimmune disease history or systemic immunosuppression meant exclusion. This entry is derived from a study of OX40 agonist ivuxolimab in advanced cancers. Study-level background: Under the entry rules, prior anti-PD-1, anti-PD-L1 or anti-CTLA-4 therapy was allowed, and 40% had some.

This rearrangement joins TRBV6-5 to TRBJ1-2; 9 nucleotides line up with TRBD1. Sequences were derived from CD4+ or CD8+ T cells sorted from blood, sampled in a trial of the OX40 agonist ivuxolimab. This clonotype was sampled from an adult with an advanced solid tumor such as melanoma, head and neck, liver or kidney cancer. DNA for the CDR3: TGTGCCAGCAGTTACTCATGGACAGGGGTGCGCGTAGGCTACACCTTC. This sequence encodes CASSYSWTGVRVGYTF.